This T cell receptor (beta chain) derives from a study of response to subunit inactivated influenza vaccine. Overall study results and limits: The authors put forward the suggestion that each seasonal influenza vaccination may bring in only a limited number of new T cells.

Concerning this clonotype itself: Its antigen is undetermined.

Via MiXCR, TCRdb re-called the RT-PCR reads, giving one row per CDR3 protein. The sample yields about 530,000 distinct CDR3 sequences, about 11% seen once. Looked up from germline, CDR1 is SGHVS and CDR2 is FNYEAQ. The CDR3 has 14 residues. Trimming at V came to 0 bases and at J to 8 bases, leaving 5 bases not matched to a gene. This TCR was recovered from a man aged 50-60 years who received an inactivated influenza vaccine. The gene calls are TRBV7-6 and TRBJ1-2, with TRBD1 identical over 8 bases. The sequencing used PBMCs from blood, collected on the day of vaccination. CDR3: CASSLADGQGGYTF. CDR3 nucleotide sequence: TGTGCCAGCAGCTTAGCCGACGGACAGGGCGGCTACACCTTC.